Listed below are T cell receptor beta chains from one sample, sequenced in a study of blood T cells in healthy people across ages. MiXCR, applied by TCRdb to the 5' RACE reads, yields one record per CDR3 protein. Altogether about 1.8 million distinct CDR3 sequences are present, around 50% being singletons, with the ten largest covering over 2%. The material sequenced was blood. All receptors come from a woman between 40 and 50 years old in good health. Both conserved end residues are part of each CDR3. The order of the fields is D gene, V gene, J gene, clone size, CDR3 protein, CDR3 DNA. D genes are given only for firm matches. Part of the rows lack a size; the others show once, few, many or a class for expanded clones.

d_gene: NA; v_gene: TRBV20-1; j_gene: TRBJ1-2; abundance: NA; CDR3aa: CSARLTGGVYGYTF; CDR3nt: TGCAGTGCTAGACTAACCGGTGGAGTCTATGGCTACACCTTC
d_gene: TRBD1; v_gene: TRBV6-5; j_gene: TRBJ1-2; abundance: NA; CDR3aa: CASSNLPTGSYGYTF; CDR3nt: TGTGCCAGCAGTAACCTTCCGACAGGGTCCTATGGCTACACCTTC
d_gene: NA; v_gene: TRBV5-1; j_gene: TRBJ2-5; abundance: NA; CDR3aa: CASSSDNPETQYF; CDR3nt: TGCGCCAGCAGTTCGGACAACCCCGAGACCCAGTACTTC
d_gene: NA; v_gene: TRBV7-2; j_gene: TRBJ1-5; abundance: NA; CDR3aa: CASSLRPGSDQPQHF; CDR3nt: TGTGCCAGCAGCTTACGTCCCGGGTCGGATCAGCCCCAGCATTTT
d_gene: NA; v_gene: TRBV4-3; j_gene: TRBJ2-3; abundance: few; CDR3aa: CASSQGTSLRADTQYF; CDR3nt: TGCGCCAGCAGCCAAGGGACATCACTGCGGGCAGATACGCAGTATTTT
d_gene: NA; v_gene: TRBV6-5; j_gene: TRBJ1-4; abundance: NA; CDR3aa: CASRLGGKLFF; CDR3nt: TGTGCCAGCAGACTGGGAGGCAAACTGTTTTTT
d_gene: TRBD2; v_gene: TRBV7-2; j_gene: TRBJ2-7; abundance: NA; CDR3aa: CASSLGPSGGAVGYEQYF; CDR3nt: TGTGCCAGCAGCTTAGGGCCCAGCGGGGGGGCCGTTGGATACGAGCAGTACTTC
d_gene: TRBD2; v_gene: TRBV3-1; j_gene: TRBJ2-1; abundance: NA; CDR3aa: CASSQLAGAPEQFF; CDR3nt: TGTGCCAGCAGCCAACTAGCGGGGGCCCCTGAGCAGTTCTTC
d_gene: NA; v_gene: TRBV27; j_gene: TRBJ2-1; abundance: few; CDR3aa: CASKDTHHEQFF; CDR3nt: TGTGCCAGCAAGGACACCCACCATGAGCAGTTCTTC
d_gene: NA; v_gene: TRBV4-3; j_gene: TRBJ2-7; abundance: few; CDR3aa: CASSQERQYEQYF; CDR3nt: TGCGCCAGCAGCCAAGAGAGACAGTACGAGCAGTACTTC
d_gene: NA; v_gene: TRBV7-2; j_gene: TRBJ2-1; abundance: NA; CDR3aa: CASSLTVQGGNEQFF; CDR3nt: TGTGCCAGCAGCTTAACAGTTCAAGGCGGGAATGAGCAGTTCTTC
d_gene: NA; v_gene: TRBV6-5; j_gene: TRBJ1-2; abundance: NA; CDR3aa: CASSKPGNYGYTF; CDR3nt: TGTGCCAGCTCCAAGCCAGGGAACTATGGCTACACCTTC
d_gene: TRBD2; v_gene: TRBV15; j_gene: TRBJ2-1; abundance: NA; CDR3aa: CATSRDTSGASSYNEQFF; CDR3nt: TGTGCCACCAGCAGAGATACTAGCGGGGCCTCCTCCTACAATGAGCAGTTCTTC
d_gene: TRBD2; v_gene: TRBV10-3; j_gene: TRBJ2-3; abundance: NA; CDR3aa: CAISVGTSGLESTQYF; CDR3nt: TGTGCCATCAGTGTGGGGACTAGCGGCTTAGAGAGTACGCAGTATTTT
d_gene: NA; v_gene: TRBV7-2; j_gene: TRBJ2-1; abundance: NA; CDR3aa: CASSSSRDRINEQFF; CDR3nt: TGTGCCAGCAGCTCCTCGCGAGACAGAATCAATGAGCAGTTCTTC
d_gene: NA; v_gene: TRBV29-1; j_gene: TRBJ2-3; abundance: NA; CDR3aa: CSVDRAASTDTQYF; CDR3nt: TGCAGCGTTGACCGCGCGGCCAGCACAGATACGCAGTATTTT
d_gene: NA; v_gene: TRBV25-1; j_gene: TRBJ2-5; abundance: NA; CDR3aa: CASSEFRFQETQYF; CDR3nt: TGTGCCAGCAGTGAATTTCGTTTCCAAGAGACCCAGTACTTC
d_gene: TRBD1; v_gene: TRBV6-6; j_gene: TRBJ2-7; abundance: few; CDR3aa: CASRGQGIIHEQYF; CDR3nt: TGTGCCAGCCGTGGACAGGGGATAATTCACGAGCAGTACTTC
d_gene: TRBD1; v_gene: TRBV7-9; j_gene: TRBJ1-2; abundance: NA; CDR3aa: CASSTGQGFGYTF; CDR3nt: TGTGCCAGCAGCACGGGACAGGGGTTTGGCTACACCTTC
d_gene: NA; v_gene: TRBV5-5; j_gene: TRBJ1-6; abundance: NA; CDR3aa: CASSLGTDGSPLHF; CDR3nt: TGTGCCAGCAGCTTGGGAACAGATGGTTCACCCCTCCACTTT
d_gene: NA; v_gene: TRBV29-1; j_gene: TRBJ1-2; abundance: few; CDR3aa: CSAVDGEGYTF; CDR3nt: TGCAGCGCTGTGGATGGGGAGGGCTACACCTTC
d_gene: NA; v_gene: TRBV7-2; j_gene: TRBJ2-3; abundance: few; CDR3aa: CASSFKQVTDTQYF; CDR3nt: TGTGCCAGCAGCTTCAAACAGGTCACAGATACGCAGTATTTT
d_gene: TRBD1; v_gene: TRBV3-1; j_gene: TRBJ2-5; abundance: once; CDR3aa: CASSQDPTGAQETQYF; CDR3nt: TGTGCCAGCAGCCAAGATCCGACAGGGGCGCAAGAGACCCAGTACTTC
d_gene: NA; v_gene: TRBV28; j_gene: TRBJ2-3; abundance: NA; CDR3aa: CASSPPWGPLGTDTQYF; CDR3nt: TGTGCCAGCAGCCCCCCCTGGGGGCCATTGGGTACAGATACGCAGTATTTT
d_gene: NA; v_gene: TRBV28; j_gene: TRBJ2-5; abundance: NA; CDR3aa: CASSLYIETQYF; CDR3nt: TGTGCCAGCAGTTTATACATTGAGACCCAGTACTTC
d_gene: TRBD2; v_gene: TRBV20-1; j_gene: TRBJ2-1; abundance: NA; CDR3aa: CSARPMRTSGGFRRNEQFF; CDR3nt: TGCAGTGCTAGACCAATGAGGACTAGCGGGGGCTTCAGGCGGAATGAGCAGTTCTTC
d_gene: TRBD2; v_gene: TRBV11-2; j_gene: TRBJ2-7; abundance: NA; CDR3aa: CASSLLLAGGSEQYF; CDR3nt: TGTGCCAGCAGCTTACTCCTAGCGGGGGGAAGCGAGCAGTACTTC
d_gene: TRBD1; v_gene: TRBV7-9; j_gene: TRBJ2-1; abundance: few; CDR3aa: CASSLDVHRTGQIHNEQFF; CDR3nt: TGTGCCAGCAGCTTGGACGTCCATAGGACGGGACAGATCCACAATGAGCAGTTCTTC
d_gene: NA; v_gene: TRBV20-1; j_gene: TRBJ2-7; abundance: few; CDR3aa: CSALRPGSEQYF; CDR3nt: TGCAGTGCTTTGAGACCGGGTTCTGAGCAGTACTTC
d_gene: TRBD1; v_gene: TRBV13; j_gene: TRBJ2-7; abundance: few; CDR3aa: CASSNHRGRTTDEQYF; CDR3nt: TGTGCCAGCAGCAACCACAGGGGGCGCACGACTGACGAGCAGTACTTC
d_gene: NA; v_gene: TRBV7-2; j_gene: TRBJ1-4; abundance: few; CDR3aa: CASSLSLVTTNEKLFF; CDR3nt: TGTGCCAGCAGCTTAAGTCTAGTGACAACTAATGAAAAACTGTTTTTT
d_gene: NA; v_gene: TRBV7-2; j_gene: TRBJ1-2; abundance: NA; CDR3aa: CASSPYFWGQGGYTF; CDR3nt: TGTGCCAGCAGTCCTTATTTTTGGGGCCAAGGGGGCTACACCTTC
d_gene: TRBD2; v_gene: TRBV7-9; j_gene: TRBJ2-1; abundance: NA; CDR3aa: CASGSISGTSRHEQFF; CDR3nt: TGTGCCAGCGGCTCCATTTCCGGGACTAGCAGGCATGAGCAGTTCTTC
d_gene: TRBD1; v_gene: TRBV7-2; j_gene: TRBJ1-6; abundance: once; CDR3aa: CASSSWDRSNSPLHF; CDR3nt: TGTGCCAGCAGCTCCTGGGACAGGTCTAATTCACCCCTCCACTTT
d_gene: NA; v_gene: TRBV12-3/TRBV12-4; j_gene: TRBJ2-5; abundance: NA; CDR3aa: CASSPNTETQYF; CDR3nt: TGTGCCAGCAGCCCAAACACGGAGACCCAGTACTTC
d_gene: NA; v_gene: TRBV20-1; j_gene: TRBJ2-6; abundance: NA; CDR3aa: CSARVTPSGANVLTF; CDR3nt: TGCAGTGCTAGAGTTACTCCCTCTGGGGCCAACGTCCTGACTTTC
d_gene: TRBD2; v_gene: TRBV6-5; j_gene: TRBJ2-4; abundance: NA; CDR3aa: CASSYSASLAGGREIQYF; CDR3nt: TGTGCCAGCAGTTACTCGGCCAGTTTAGCGGGGGGACGAGAAATTCAGTACTTC
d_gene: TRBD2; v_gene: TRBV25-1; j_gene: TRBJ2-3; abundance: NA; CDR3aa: CASSGTNGRDTQYF; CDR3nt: TGTGCCAGCAGTGGAACCAACGGGAGGGATACGCAGTATTTT
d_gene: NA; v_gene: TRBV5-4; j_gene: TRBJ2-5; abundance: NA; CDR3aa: CASSWEGEETQYF; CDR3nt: TGTGCCAGCAGCTGGGAGGGGGAAGAGACCCAGTACTTC
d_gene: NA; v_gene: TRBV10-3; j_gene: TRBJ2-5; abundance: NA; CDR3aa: CAISESANSPQETQYF; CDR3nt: TGTGCCATCAGTGAGTCGGCAAATTCCCCACAAGAGACCCAGTACTTC
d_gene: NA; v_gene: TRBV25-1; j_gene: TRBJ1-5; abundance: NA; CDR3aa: CASSEWDSNQPQHF; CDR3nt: TGTGCCAGCAGTGAGTGGGATAGCAATCAGCCCCAGCATTTT